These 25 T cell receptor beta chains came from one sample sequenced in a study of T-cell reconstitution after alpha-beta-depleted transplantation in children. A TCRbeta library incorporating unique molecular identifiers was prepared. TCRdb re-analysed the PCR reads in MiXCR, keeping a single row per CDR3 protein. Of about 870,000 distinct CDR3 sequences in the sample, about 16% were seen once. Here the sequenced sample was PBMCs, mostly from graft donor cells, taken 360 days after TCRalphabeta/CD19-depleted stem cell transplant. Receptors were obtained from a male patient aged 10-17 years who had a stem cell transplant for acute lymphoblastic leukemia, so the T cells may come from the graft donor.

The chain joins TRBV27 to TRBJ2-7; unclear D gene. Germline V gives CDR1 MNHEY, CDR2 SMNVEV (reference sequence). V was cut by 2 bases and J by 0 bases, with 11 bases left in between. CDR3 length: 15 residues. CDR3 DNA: TGTGCCAGCAGTTTACTAGTTGGAAACTCCTACGAGCAGTACTTC. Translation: CASSLLVGNSYEQYF.

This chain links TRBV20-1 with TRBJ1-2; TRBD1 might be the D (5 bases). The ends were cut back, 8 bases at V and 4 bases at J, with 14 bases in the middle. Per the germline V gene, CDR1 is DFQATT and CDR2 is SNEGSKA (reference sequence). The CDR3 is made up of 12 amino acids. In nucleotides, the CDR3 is TGCAGTTCCGACAGTTCCATCTATGGCTACACCTTC. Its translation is CSSDSSIYGYTF.

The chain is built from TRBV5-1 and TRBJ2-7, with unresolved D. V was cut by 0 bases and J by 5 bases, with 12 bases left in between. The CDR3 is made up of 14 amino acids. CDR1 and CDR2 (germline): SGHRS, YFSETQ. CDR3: CASSLAPDHHEQYF. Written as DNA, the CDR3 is TGCGCCAGCAGCTTGGCCCCCGACCACCACGAGCAGTACTTC.

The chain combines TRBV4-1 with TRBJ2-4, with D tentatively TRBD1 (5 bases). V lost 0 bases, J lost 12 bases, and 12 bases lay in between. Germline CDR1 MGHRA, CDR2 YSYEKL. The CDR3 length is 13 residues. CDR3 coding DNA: TGCGCCAGCAGCCAAGATGCAGGGCCTTATCAGTACTTC. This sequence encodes CASSQDAGPYQYF.

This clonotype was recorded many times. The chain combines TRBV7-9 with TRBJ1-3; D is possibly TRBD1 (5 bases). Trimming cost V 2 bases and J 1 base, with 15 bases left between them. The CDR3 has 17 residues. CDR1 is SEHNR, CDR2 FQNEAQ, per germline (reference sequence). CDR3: CASSLLPRGRSGNTIYF. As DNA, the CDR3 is TGTGCCAGCAGCTTACTGCCTCGGGGGAGGTCTGGAAACACCATATATTTT. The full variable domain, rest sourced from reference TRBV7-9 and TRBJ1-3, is DTGVSQNPRHKITKRGQNVTFRCDPISEHNRLYWYRQTLGQGPEFLTYFQNEAQLEKSRLLSDRFSAERPKGSFSTLEIQRTEQGDSAMYLCASSLLPRGRSGNTIYFGEGSWLTVV.

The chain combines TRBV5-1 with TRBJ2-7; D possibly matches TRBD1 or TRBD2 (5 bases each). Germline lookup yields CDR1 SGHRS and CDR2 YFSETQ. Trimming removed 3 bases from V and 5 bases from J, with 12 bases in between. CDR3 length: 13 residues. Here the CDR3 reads CASSWGTDNEQYF. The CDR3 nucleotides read TGCGCCAGCAGCTGGGGGACGGACAACGAGCAGTACTTC.

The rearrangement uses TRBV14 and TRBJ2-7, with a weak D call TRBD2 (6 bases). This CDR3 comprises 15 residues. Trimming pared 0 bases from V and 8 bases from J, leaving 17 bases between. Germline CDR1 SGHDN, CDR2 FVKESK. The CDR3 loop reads CASSQDGGLRRQQYF. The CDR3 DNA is TGTGCCAGCAGCCAAGATGGAGGGCTAAGACGGCAGCAGTACTTC. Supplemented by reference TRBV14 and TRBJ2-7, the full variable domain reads EAGVTQFPSHSVIEKGQTVTLRCDPISGHDNLYWYRRVMGKEIKFLLHFVKESKQDESGMPNNRFLAERTGGTYSTLKVQPAELEDSGVYFCASSQDGGLRRQQYFGPGTRLTVT.

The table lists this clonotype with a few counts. CDR3 sequence (DNA): TGCGCCAGCAGGCTATCTCAACCCCAAGTAGATACGCAGTATTTT. Translation gives CASRLSQPQVDTQYF. The genes are TRBV5-1 and TRBJ2-3; D not resolved. Germline assignment: CDR1 SGHRS and CDR2 YFSETQ. The CDR3 covers 15 residues. Between the trimmed V and J ends, which lost 5 bases and 5 bases, there was a span of 18 bases.

The CDR3 region has the DNA TGCGCCAGCAGCCCCCTACTAGCGGGAGGCCTGGAGACCCAGTACTTC. Protein sequence: CASSPLLAGGLETQYF. This chain joins TRBV5-1 and TRBJ2-5; TRBD2 agrees at 12 bases. The CDR3 sequence is 16 residues long. The V and J ends lost 4 bases and 5 bases, in that order; junction bases with no gene match: 9. Germline-derived CDR1 and CDR2 are SGHRS and YFSETQ.

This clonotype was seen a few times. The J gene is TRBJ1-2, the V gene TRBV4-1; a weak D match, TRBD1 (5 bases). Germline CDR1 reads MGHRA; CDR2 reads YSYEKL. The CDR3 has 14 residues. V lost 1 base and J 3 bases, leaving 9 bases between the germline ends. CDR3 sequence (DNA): TGCGCCAGCAGCCAAGGAATAGGGGACTATGGCTACACCTTC. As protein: CASSQGIGDYGYTF.

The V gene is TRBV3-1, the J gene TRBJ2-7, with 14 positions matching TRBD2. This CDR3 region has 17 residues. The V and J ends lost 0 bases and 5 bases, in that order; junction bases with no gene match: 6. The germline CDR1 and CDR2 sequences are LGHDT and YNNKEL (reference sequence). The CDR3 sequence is CASSQEWRLAGGHEQYF. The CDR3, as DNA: TGTGCCAGCAGCCAAGAATGGCGACTAGCGGGAGGGCACGAGCAGTACTTC.

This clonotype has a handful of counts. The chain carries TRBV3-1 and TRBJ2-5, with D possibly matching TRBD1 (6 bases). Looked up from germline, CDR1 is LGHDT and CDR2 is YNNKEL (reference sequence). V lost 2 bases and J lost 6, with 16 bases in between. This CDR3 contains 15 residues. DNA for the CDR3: TGTGCCAGCAGCCAATTACTAGTGAGGGGGAAGACCCAGTACTTC. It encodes CASSQLLVRGKTQYF.

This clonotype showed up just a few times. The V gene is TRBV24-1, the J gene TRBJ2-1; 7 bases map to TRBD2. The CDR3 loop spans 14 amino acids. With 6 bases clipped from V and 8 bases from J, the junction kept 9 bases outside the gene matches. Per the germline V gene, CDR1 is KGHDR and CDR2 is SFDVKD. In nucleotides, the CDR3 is TGTGCCACCAGTCCCACTAGACTAGCCCATGAGCAGTTCTTC. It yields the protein CATSPTRLAHEQFF.

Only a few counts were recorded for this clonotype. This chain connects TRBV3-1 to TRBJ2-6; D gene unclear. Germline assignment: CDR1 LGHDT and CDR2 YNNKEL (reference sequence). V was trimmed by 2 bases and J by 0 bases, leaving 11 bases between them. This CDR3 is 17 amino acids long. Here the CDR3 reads CASSQRSDFSGANVLTF. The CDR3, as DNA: TGTGCCAGCAGCCAACGGTCGGATTTCTCTGGGGCCAACGTCCTGACTTTC. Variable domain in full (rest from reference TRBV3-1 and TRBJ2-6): DTAVSQTPKYLVTQMGNDKSIKCEQNLGHDTMYWYKQDSKKFLKIMFSYNNKELIINETVPNRFSPKSPDKAHLNLHINSLELGDSAVYFCASSQRSDFSGANVLTFGAGSRLTVL.

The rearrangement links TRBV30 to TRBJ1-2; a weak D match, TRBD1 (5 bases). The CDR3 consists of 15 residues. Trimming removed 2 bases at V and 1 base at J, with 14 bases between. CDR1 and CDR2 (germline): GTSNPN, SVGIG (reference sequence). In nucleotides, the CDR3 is TGTGCCTGGAGTCCGTCCGGGGCCCTTAACTATGGCTACACCTTC. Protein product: CAWSPSGALNYGYTF.

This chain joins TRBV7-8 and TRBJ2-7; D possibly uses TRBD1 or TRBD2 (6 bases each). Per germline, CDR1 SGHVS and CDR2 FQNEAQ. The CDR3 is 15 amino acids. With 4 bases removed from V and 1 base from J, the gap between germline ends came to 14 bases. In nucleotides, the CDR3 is TGTGCCAGCAGCTCATTTCGGGGGCAATCCTACGAGCAGTACTTC. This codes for CASSSFRGQSYEQYF.

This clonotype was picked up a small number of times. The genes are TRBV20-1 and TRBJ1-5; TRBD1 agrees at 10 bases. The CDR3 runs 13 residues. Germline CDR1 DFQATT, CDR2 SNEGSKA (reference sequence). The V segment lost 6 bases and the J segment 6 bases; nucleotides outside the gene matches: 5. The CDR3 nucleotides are TGCAGTGCCAGACAGGGGGCTAGTCAGCCCCAGCATTTT. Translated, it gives CSARQGASQPQHF.

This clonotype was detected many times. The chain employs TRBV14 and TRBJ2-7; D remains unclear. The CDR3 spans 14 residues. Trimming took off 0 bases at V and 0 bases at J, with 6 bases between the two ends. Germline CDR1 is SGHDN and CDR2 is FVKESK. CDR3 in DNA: TGTGCCAGCAGCCAAGACTCGGTCTCCTACGAGCAGTACTTC. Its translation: CASSQDSVSYEQYF. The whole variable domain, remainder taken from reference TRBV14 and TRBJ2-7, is EAGVTQFPSHSVIEKGQTVTLRCDPISGHDNLYWYRRVMGKEIKFLLHFVKESKQDESGMPNNRFLAERTGGTYSTLKVQPAELEDSGVYFCASSQDSVSYEQYFGPGTRLTVT.

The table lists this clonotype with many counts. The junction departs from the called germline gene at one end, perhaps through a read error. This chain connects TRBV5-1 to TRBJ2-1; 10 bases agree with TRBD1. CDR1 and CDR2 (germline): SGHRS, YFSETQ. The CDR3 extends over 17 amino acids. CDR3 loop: CASSLPSGTGVYSEQFF. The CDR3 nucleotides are TGCGCCAGCAGCCTGCCTTCCGGGACAGGGGTGTACAGTGAGCAGTTCTTC.

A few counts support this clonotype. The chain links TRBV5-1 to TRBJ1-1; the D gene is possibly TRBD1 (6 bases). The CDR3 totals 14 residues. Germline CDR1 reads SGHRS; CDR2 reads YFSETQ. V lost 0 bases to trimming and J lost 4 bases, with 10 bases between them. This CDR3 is CASSLASGATEAFF. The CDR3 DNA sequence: TGCGCCAGCAGCTTGGCGTCAGGGGCCACTGAAGCTTTCTTT.

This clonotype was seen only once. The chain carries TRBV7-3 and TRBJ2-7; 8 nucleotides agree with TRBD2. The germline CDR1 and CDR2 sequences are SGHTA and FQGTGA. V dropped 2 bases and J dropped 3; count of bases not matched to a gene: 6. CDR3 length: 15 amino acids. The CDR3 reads CASSLYGRADYEQYF. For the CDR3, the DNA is TGTGCCAGCAGCTTATACGGGAGGGCCGACTACGAGCAGTACTTC.

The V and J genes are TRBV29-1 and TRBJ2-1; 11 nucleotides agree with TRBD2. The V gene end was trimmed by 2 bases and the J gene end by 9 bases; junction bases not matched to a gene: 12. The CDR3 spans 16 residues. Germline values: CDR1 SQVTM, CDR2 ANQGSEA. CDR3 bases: TGCAGCGTTGAAAAACTCCTAGCGGGGGGAAGTGGTGAGCAGTTCTTC. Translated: CSVEKLLAGGSGEQFF.

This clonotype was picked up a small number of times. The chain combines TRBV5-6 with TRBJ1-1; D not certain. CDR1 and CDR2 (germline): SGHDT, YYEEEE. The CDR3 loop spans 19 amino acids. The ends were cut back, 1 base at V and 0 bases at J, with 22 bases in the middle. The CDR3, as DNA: TGTGCCAGCAGCTTGATTATTCAGTCGCGCTTATCCATGAACACTGAAGCTTTCTTT. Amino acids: CASSLIIQSRLSMNTEAFF.

CDR3 DNA: TGTGCCAGCAGTGATATGGGGAATGAGCAGTTCTTC. This sequence encodes CASSDMGNEQFF. The V gene is TRBV2, the J gene TRBJ2-1; D gene unclear. The CDR3 loop spans 12 amino acids. V lost 3 bases and J lost 7, with 7 bases in between. Germline loops: CDR1 SNHLY, CDR2 FYNNEI.

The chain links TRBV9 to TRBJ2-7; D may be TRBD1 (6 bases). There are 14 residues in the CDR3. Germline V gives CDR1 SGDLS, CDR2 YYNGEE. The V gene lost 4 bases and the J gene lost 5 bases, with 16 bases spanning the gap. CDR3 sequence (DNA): TGTGCCAGCAGCACCGAACCGGGACAAAACGAGCAGTACTTC. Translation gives CASSTEPGQNEQYF.